This TCR beta chain was captured by sequencing in a study of cytomegalovirus exposure and HLA in healthy donors (dated by TCRdb to between 2016 and 2019). Turning to the overall study: An earlier analysis of some 620 of the donors reported over 250 Gb of sequence data and around 120 million unique TCR beta sequences obtained from approximately 180 million T cells. A later analysis re-analyzed previously published TCR beta repertoires from 666 donors and added high-resolution HLA genotyping to study TCR occurrence patterns. Of the 300 to 500 genotyped donors, less than 90% were placed in the genetic ancestry cluster associated with self-reported Caucasian donors. An earlier analysis of fewer than 700 of the donors applied high-throughput TCR beta sequencing to assess whether each TCR beta V gene segment acted as functional or pseudogenic. On average, around 200,000 unique TCR beta nucleotide sequences were sequenced per donor among 350 to 400 genotyped donors of the cohort, with about 17% of those sequences being non-productive. High-throughput TCR immunosequencing, statistical association of individual TCRs with disease status, and machine learning were combined to predict cytomegalovirus infection status. Rather than drawing on any new phenotypic data, the later analysis identified candidate immune exposures from TCR beta sequences and the way those sequences occurred across donors. Roughly 5 DR-DQ haplotypes were handled as single units for association and clustering, since linkage in the cohort was strong. The number of typed donors differed by locus: about 620-640 for A, B, C, DRB1 and DQB1; approximately 520 for DQA1; approximately 600 for DPA1; and about 470 for DPB1. The study was designed to test whether signatures of past pathogen exposure could be identified by cataloging public T cell receptors. An early release that covered about 600 HLA-typed donors contained approximately 290 gigabases of sequencing data and about 93 million unique TCR sequences. HLA typing included class I and class II loci at four-digit resolution. Alongside the repertoire data, information on donor age, sex, ethnicity and CMV serostatus was compiled. All discovery cohort repertoires had been generated using a single sequencing platform. Using immunosequencing, the study profiled T cell repertoires from 640 or so subjects and related those repertoires to cytomegalovirus serostatus. In a later genetic analysis, genome-wide SNP genotypes for about 55% of the roughly 700 donors were used, and that subset was treated as a discovery cohort. Besides the first cohort of hundreds of subjects, a separate validation cohort made up of 120 different subjects was used. On the study overall, not on this receptor specifically: Linkage disequilibrium might explain the correlated functional status among segregating V segments, but an unknown experimental factor could not be ruled out. Immune exposure information for the cohort was limited to CMV serostatus. A cluster of highly shared sequence variants was judged likely to represent a technical artifact of the sequencing pipeline. In a later genetic analysis, a missense DCLRE1C variant was associated with V-gene and J-gene trimming of TCR beta chains, and the association was replicated in an independent cohort. The earlier analysis of nearly 600 of the donors excluded fewer than 20 rarely observed V segments, including chromosome 9 orphons, because counts were too low. In a later analysis, HLA-associated TCR beta chains showed more clonal expansion and lower generation probabilities than non-associated chains that were equally common. A total of roughly 160 TCR beta chains were listed by the study as associated with cytomegalovirus. A later analysis found that most CMV-associated TCR beta chains appeared HLA-restricted, with HLA associations seemingly driven largely by CMV exposure. Some IMGT-functional V segments, including TRBV6-2 and TRBV6-3, could not be distinguished by the 87-base-pair reads and were therefore excluded. The presence/absence analyses assumed that sequencing depth was roughly uniform across donors, and that assumption may not be true. The classifier was reported to diagnose cytomegalovirus status with high specificity and sensitivity in both the original and validation cohorts. According to a later analysis, TCR association rates differed among HLA loci, with DRB1 alleles showing the most associated TCRs and HLA-C alleles showing the fewest. A further reported finding was that TCR beta sequences accurately predicted the HLA-A and HLA-B alleles for most subjects in the first cohort. While some public TCRs were present in many individuals, most TCR sequences turned up only very rarely across donors. In a later analysis, more than 15,000 TCR beta sequences were associated with specific HLA alleles at a false discovery rate of 0.05. HLA typing was unavailable for some donors at each locus, so association tests used only the typed subset. A later genetic analysis reported fewer N-insertions in productive TCRs among donors in an Asian-associated ancestry cluster than the roughly 670-donor mean. Assigning TCR associations to individual alleles was difficult when HLA alleles, especially DR and DQ, strongly co-occurred. It was suggested by the authors that the approach could potentially be generalized to other disease states and immunological phenotypes. A later analysis reported that several top co-occurrence clusters appeared linked to parvovirus B19, influenza, CMV and Epstein-Barr virus. In vitro tests confirmed that a few of the cytomegalovirus-associated TCR beta chains recognize cytomegalovirus antigens. In this cohort, only TCR beta chains were sequenced, and detectable features were limited by the absence of alpha or paired-chain data. Broadly in line with IMGT annotations, most TCR beta V segments showed up in productive rearrangements about 90% or about 30% of the time in an earlier analysis of 587 of the donors.

In total, 666 healthy bone marrow donors made up the cohort. Cohort members were all nominally healthy when sampled, although unrecorded immune exposures were likely present. The donor tested CMV seronegative and was one of the 352 seronegative cohort members. A peripheral blood sample was provided by each donor, and peripheral blood mononuclear cells were used for TCR beta sequencing. The Qiagen DNeasy Blood Extraction Kit was used to extract genomic DNA from the blood cell samples. From the germline V gene (reference sequence), CDR1 is SEHNR and CDR2 is FQNEAQ. A distance of 13 bases separates the germline ends of V and J, which lose 1 base and 0 bases respectively. The CDR3 goes from the cysteine to the phenylalanine over 17 residues. Of all the DNA, just the CDR3 is kept, 51 bases in frame from base 1. Receptor amplification or capture employed the immunoSEQ multiplex PCR assay. For the multiplex PCR, a mixture combining 60 forward primers for TCR Vbeta segments and 13 reverse primers for TCR Jbeta segments was used. A multiplex PCR assay on genomic DNA amplified the CDR3 region of rearranged TCR beta genes. On the Illumina HiSeq System, the amplified TCR beta libraries were sequenced as 87-base-pair reads. Turning to the authors' computational methods: A later analysis tallied about 77 million unique TCR beta chains across the approximately 670 repertoires, and some 10 million of those chains were shared by two or more donors. Raw reads were error-corrected and collapsed into unique sequences with a nearest-neighbor algorithm that merged closely related sequences to remove PCR and sequencing errors. V, D and J gene segments were assigned by aligning CDR3 sequences to IMGT reference sequences. For a sequence to be retained, a match of at least six nucleotides to both a V gene segment and a J gene segment was required. A rearrangement was called productive if the CDR3 had no stop codons and remained in frame with V and J, and every other rearrangement was called non-productive. Following IMGT convention, CDR3 was defined as the stretch from the second conserved V-encoded cysteine up to the conserved J-encoded phenylalanine. The earlier analysis of approximately 590 of the donors excluded any sequence lacking an unambiguous match to a single V gene segment. In an earlier analysis of a few hundred of the donors, V segments were called functional above 56.7% productive rearrangements and were called segregating when the between-donor standard deviation exceeded 5%. A statistical classification framework was built to diagnose cytomegalovirus status from the catalog of TCR beta chain sequences. A later analysis assigned V and J genes by comparing TCR nucleotide sequences with IMGT/GENE-DB human TR gene sequences. A later analysis assigned CDR3 sequences and most-parsimonious VDJ recombination scenarios with the TCRdist pipeline. A later analysis defined each TCR beta chain by its CDR3 amino acid sequence plus V-gene family, and excluded reads lacking a unique V-gene family. To address suspected cross-contamination and a sequencing artifact, a later analysis removed a few hundred highly shared, low-generation-probability nucleotide sequences. In a later analysis, a clonal expansion index for each public chain was calculated from normalized within-repertoire ranks of inferred template counts. Generation probabilities in a later analysis came from a VDJ recombination model fitted to out-of-frame rearrangements, and those results were checked against IGoR. Hypergeometric tests were used in a later analysis to score TCR-TCR, TCR-HLA and TCR-CMV co-occurrence, with a repertoire-size bias correction applied to the TCR pairs. In a later analysis, false discovery rates were estimated by permuting HLA or CMV assignments 20 times. A later analysis grouped co-occurring TCRs with DBSCAN, adding TCRdist sequence similarity when clustering within HLA-allele-positive subsets. Co-occurrence clustering excluded repertoires with fewer than 30,000 or more than 120,000 public chains, plus five with anomalous nucleotide sharing. The immuneACCESS repertoire file appears here via TCRdb, limited to in-frame rearrangements. These files lack a portion of the clones; in checked studies, under half of the deficit traces to unresolved V genes, and the cause of the others is not known. V, J and clone size reflect that table, while D and trimming were determined from the DNA. The sample's table lists a count of 50,000 to 75,000 clones. The ten largest clones add up to about 2.1% of the sample.

Of note for this clone: It lacks a known antigen.

This chain joins TRBV7-9 to TRBJ1-3; the D gene is unclear. Material for sequencing was PBMCs. The TCR sequence derives from a woman in her late teens or twenties in good health and CMV-seronegative. Here is the DNA: TGTGCCAGCAGCTTAGTAGTTGTTTCGAGCTCTGGAAACACCATATATTTT. This codes for CASSLVVVSSSGNTIYF.